This T cell receptor (beta chain) was documented in a study of cytomegalovirus exposure and HLA in healthy donors. CDR1 is SGHDN, CDR2 FVKESK, per germline. CDR3 length equals 14 residues. Losses at the gene ends were 4 bases for V and 3 bases for J; bases not matched to a gene: 6. It was with 60 Vbeta and 13 Jbeta primers that the PCR ran. This table comes from immunoSEQ multiplex PCR, and its TCRdb copy is limited to in-frame clones, with some not included. The table lists 160,000 or so clones, 81% of them singletons. The sequencing input was PBMCs. The chain recombines TRBV14 with TRBJ2-7; the match to TRBD2 covers 7 bases. The receptor was isolated from a man aged 50-60 years in good health and CMV-seropositive. The CDR3 region has the DNA TGTGCCAGCAGCCCGGGGAGGGCTCTCTACGAGCAGTACTTC. Amino acids: CASSPGRALYEQYF.